The 15 T cell receptor beta chains reported below all come from one sample, sequenced in a study of cytomegalovirus exposure and HLA in healthy donors. The PCR made use of 60 Vbeta and 13 Jbeta primers. Assay used: immunoSEQ multiplex PCR; TCRdb lists only in-frame clones, some missing. The sample shows 100,000 to 150,000 clones, and about 1.5% sits with its ten largest clones. The sample was PBMCs. These receptors all come from a woman in her forties in good health and CMV-seropositive.

The genes are TRBV9 and TRBJ2-7, with 7 nucleotides matching TRBD2. This CDR3 contains 17 residues. With 2 bases clipped from V and 2 bases from J, the junction kept 13 bases outside the gene matches. Germline V CDR1 and CDR2: SGDLS, YYNGEE. In nucleotides, the CDR3 is TGTGCCAGCAGCGTGAGAGATCGGGAGGTGTGGCCCTACGAGCAGTACTTC. It specifies CASSVRDREVWPYEQYF.

The chain joins TRBV7-2 to TRBJ2-2; weak D call: TRBD2 (7 bases). The germline V and J ends were trimmed by 7 bases and 3 bases, with 18 bases remaining between them. From germline, CDR1 is SGHTA and CDR2 FQGNSA. The CDR3 contains 16 residues. DNA of the CDR3: TGTGCCAGCAACACTAGGGGGGGCGCGGACACCGGGGAGCTGTTTTTT. Its protein is CASNTRGGADTGELFF.

The chain employs TRBV7-7 and TRBJ1-4; 10 bases agree with TRBD1. The germline V gene encodes CDR1 SSHAT and CDR2 FNYEAQ (reference sequence). Unmatched junction bases numbered 8, after V lost 5 bases and J lost 8 bases. The CDR3 consists of 15 residues. Here the CDR3 reads CASSPYTGQGEKLFF. CDR3 bases: TGTGCCAGCAGCCCTTATACGGGACAGGGGGAAAAACTGTTTTTT.

The J gene is TRBJ2-7, the V gene TRBV7-6; the D gene is possibly TRBD1 (9 bases). This CDR3 contains 16 residues. Germline CDR1 is SGHVS and CDR2 is FNYEAQ. V lost 4 bases and J 1 base, leaving 17 bases between the germline ends. The DNA for the CDR3 is TGTGCCAGCAGCTCGGTTAGCGGGACAGGGTCCTACGAGCAGTACTTC. It encodes CASSSVSGTGSYEQYF.

V is TRBV5-1 and J is TRBJ2-7; D might be TRBD1 (6 bases). The germline V gene encodes CDR1 SGHRS and CDR2 YFSETQ. Trimming removed 0 bases from V and 6 bases from J, with 19 bases in between. The CDR3 extends over 16 amino acids. CDR3 bases: TGCGCCAGCAGCTTGGCCGGGGCAGGGGTCCTCTCCGAGCAGTACTTC. Protein: CASSLAGAGVLSEQYF. The full variable domain, in which reference TRBV5-1 and TRBJ2-7 provide the parts outside the CDR3, is KAGVTQTPRYLIKTRGQQVTLSCSPISGHRSVSWYQQTPGQGLQFLFEYFSETQRNKGNFPGRFSGRQFSNSRSEMNVSTLELGDSALYLCASSLAGAGVLSEQYFGPGTRLTVT.

The genes are TRBV7-9 and TRBJ2-2, with TRBD1 identical over 10 bases. V dropped 8 bases and J dropped 3; count of bases not matched to a gene: 12. This CDR3 has 17 amino acids. CDR1 is SEHNR and CDR2 is FQNEAQ in the germline V gene (reference sequence). The CDR3 nucleotides are TGTGCCAGCCAACATCCAGGACAGGGGGTTTACACCGGGGAGCTGTTTTTT. This encodes CASQHPGQGVYTGELFF.

This chain joins TRBV10-3 and TRBJ1-6; 7 bases align to TRBD1. The V segment lost 6 bases and the J segment 10 bases; nucleotides outside the gene matches: 6. The CDR3 is 13 amino acids. Germline V gives CDR1 ENHRY, CDR2 SYGVKD. The CDR3 bases are TGTGCCATCAGGCAGGGGGTAGAATCACCCCTCCACTTT. Translating gives CAIRQGVESPLHF.

This chain's CDR3 is CASTTGGETQYF. The DNA for the CDR3 is TGTGCCAGCACGACAGGGGGGGAGACCCAGTACTTC. The chain uses TRBV28 and TRBJ2-5; 9 bases agree with TRBD1. The germline CDR1 and CDR2 sequences are MDHEN and SYDVKM. V gave up 7 bases and J gave up 5 bases; unmatched junction bases: 2. The CDR3 runs 12 residues.

The chain joins TRBV11-2 to TRBJ1-4; weak D call: TRBD1 (5 bases). There are 13 residues in the CDR3. In germline, CDR1 is SGHAT, CDR2 FQNNGV. V was clipped by 5 bases and J by 6 bases, with 10 bases between them. CDR3 nucleotides: TGTGCCAGCAGCGCAGACAGAGATGAAAAACTGTTTTTT. Translating it yields CASSADRDEKLFF.

The chain combines TRBV6-5 with TRBJ2-7; 7 bases are shared with TRBD1. The CDR3 has 15 residues. V gave up 6 bases and J gave up 2 bases; unmatched junction bases: 10. The germline gives CDR1 MNHEY, CDR2 SVGAGI. CDR3 loop: CASRQNRGQTYEQYF. Written as DNA, the CDR3 is TGTGCCAGCAGGCAGAACCGGGGACAGACCTACGAGCAGTACTTC.

This chain links TRBV9 with TRBJ2-1, with 10 positions matching TRBD2. Germline CDR1 and CDR2: SGDLS and YYNGEE. J gave up 6 bases and V 4 bases, and 7 bases lay outside the gene matches. This CDR3 region has 15 residues. In nucleotides, the CDR3 is TGTGCCAGCAGCATAACTAGCGGGGAAGGCAATGAGCAGTTCTTC. This encodes CASSITSGEGNEQFF.

The chain has TRBV30 and TRBJ2-3, with TRBD1 as a possible D gene (5 bases). CDR1 is GTSNPN, CDR2 SVGIG, per germline (reference sequence). The length of the CDR3 is 14 residues. The V and J ends lost 0 bases and 5 bases respectively, with 12 bases between them. The CDR3 DNA sequence: TGTGCCTGGAGTGTACGCAGGGATAGAGATACGCAGTATTTT. As protein: CAWSVRRDRDTQYF.

The J gene is TRBJ2-1, the V gene TRBV29-1, with 10 positions matching TRBD2. V lost 5 bases, J lost 4 bases, and 8 bases stayed unmatched. The CDR3 runs to 15 residues. Germline-derived CDR1 and CDR2 are SQVTM and ANQGSEA. The CDR3 reads CSVQKRTSGYNEQFF. The CDR3 nucleotides are TGCAGCGTTCAGAAGAGGACTAGCGGATACAATGAGCAGTTCTTC.

J is TRBJ2-7 and V is TRBV6-1; 9 bases align to TRBD2. Germline V lookup: CDR1 MNHNS, CDR2 SASEGT. V gave up 6 bases and J gave up 0 bases; unmatched junction bases: 3. The CDR3 is 14 residues long. CDR3 protein: CASRPSGDSYEQYF. CDR3 DNA sequence: TGTGCCAGCAGGCCTAGCGGGGACTCCTACGAGCAGTACTTC.

V and J are TRBV6-1 and TRBJ1-1; D is uncertain. Per germline, CDR1 MNHNS and CDR2 SASEGT. V gave up 5 bases and J gave up 6 bases, with 16 bases separating them. This CDR3 contains 14 residues. The CDR3 region has the DNA TGTGCCAGCAGTTCCCGGGTATTCCAGCCTGAAGCTTTCTTT. Protein product: CASSSRVFQPEAFF.